A single sample gave rise to the 7 T cell receptor beta chains below, sequenced in a study of glioma-infiltrating T cells. TCR alpha and beta CDR3 regions were amplified from RNA using iRepertoire nested multiplex PCR. A single record per CDR3 protein comes from TCRdb applying MiXCR to the multiplex PCR reads. Of about 130,000 distinct CDR3 sequences in the sample, approximately 26% were seen once. Sequenced sample: glioma tissue, nonneoplastic brain tissue, or PBMCs (not recorded which). These receptors all stem from a human donor with low-grade glioma or glioblastoma, undergoing nonglioma brain surgery, or in good health (not recorded which).

This clonotype was picked up many times. V usage is TRBV6-6 and J usage is TRBJ1-6; D might be TRBD1 (5 bases). V gave up 2 bases and J gave up 15 bases, with 14 bases separating them. CDR3 length equals 13 residues. Per germline, CDR1 MNHNY and CDR2 SVGAGI (reference sequence). CDR3 sequence: CASSYQPDSNLHF. The CDR3, as DNA: TGTGCCAGCAGTTACCAACCCGACAGCAACCTCCACTTT.

In its sample, this clonotype was seen many times. The chain couples TRBV15 to TRBJ2-5, with D possibly being TRBD2 (5 bases). The CDR3 runs to 14 residues. Germline V gives CDR1 LNHNV, CDR2 YYDKDF (reference sequence). V lost 0 bases and J lost 7, with 12 bases in between. In nucleotides, the CDR3 is TGTGCCACCAGCAGAGATCGGGAAAGTGGGACCCAGTACTTC. This gives the protein CATSRDRESGTQYF.

Worth noting for this clonotype: One end of the junction fails to match germline, which may point to a read error. The rearrangement joins TRBV20-1 to TRBJ1-2; no firm D call. Germline V gene sequence: CDR1 DFQATT, CDR2 SNEGSKA (reference sequence). The CDR3 runs 14 residues. The DNA for the CDR3 is TGCAGTGCTAGAGATCCTTCCCGGATCTATGGCTGCACCTTC. Its protein is CSARDPSRIYGCTF.

This clonotype was counted at least ten times. V usage is TRBV6-1 and J usage is TRBJ1-1; D is ambiguous. Trimming took off 4 bases at V and 0 bases at J, with 6 bases between the two ends. Germline CDR1 and CDR2: MNHNS and SASEGT. This CDR3 region has 13 residues. The chain's CDR3 is CASSVRVNTEAFF. The CDR3, as DNA: TGTGCCAGCAGTGTCCGGGTGAACACTGAAGCTTTCTTT.

This clonotype has just a few counts. The chain uses TRBV20-1 and TRBJ1-3; D is unresolved. Trimming took 4 bases from V and 4 from J, leaving 5 bases between them. CDR1 and CDR2 from the germline V gene are DFQATT and SNEGSKA (reference sequence). This CDR3 is built from 11 residues. CDR3 loop: CSAIRGNTIYF. The CDR3 DNA follows: TGCAGTGCTATCAGGGGAAACACCATATATTTT.

The V and J genes are TRBV11-2 and TRBJ1-4, with 8 bases lining up with TRBD1. Germline CDR1 reads SGHAT; CDR2 reads FQNNGV. There are 14 residues in the CDR3. With V trimmed by 5 bases and J by 8 bases, 7 bases remained unmatched. The CDR3, as DNA: TGTGCCAGCAGCCTGACAGGGGTGGTGGAAAAACTGTTTTTT. As protein: CASSLTGVVEKLFF. The whole variable domain, remainder taken from reference TRBV11-2 and TRBJ1-4, is EAGVAQSPRYKIIEKRQSVAFWCNPISGHATLYWYQQILGQGPKLLIQFQNNGVVDDSQLPKDRFSAERLKGVDSTLKIQPAKLEDSAVYLCASSLTGVVEKLFFGSGTQLSVL.

This clonotype was found a few times. V is TRBV5-4 and J is TRBJ2-1; D is undetermined. V lost 4 bases to trimming and J lost 0 bases, with 14 bases between them. Germline V gene lookup returns CDR1 SGHNT and CDR2 YYREEE (reference sequence). The CDR3 has 16 amino acids. CDR3 sequence: CASSPPGRSSYNEQFF. The CDR3 bases are TGTGCCAGCAGCCCTCCGGGCCGCAGCTCCTACAATGAGCAGTTCTTC.